This T cell receptor beta chain is from a study of PD-1 blockade in mismatch repair-deficient tumors. Using immunoSEQ multiplex PCR, the repertoire was profiled, and TCRdb retains in-frame clones only, with some absent. The table shows 76,000 or so clones, with 80% to 90% occurring only once. The V gene's germline CDR1 is PRHDT and CDR2 FYEKMQ (reference sequence). This CDR3 is 15 amino acids long. V was clipped by 5 bases and J by 3 bases, with 17 bases between them. The input for sequencing was peripheral blood, taken 44 weeks after starting pembrolizumab. The chain joins TRBV13 to TRBJ2-7; a weak D match, TRBD1 (5 bases). The TCR was taken from an adult with mismatch repair-deficient cancer. The CDR3, as DNA: TGTGCCAGCAGCCTGGGGCCTACGGACGGCTACGAGCAGTACTTC. It specifies CASSLGPTDGYEQYF.